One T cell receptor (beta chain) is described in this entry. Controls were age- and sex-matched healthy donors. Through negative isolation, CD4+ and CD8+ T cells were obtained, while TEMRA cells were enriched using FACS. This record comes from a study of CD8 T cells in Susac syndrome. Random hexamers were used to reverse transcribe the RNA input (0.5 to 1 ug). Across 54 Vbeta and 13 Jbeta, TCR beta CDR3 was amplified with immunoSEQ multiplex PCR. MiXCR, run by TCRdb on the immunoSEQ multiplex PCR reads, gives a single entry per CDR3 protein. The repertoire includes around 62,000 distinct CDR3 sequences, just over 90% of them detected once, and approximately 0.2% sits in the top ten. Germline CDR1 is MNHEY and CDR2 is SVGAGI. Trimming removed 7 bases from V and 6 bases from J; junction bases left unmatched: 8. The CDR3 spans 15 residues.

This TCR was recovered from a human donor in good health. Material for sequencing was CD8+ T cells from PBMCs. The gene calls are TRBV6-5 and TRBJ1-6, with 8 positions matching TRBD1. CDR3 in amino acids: CASTPRGQVNSPLHF. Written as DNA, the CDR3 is TGTGCCAGCACCCCCCGGGGACAGGTTAATTCACCCCTCCACTTT.